These 20 T cell receptor beta chains were sequenced from one sample in a study of identical twins. In TCRdb, the 5' RACE reads were re-called with MiXCR into one record per CDR3 protein. The table shows under 450,000 distinct CDR3 sequences, with less than 20% occurring only once. The specimen was naive T cells sorted from blood. All receptors derive from a man aged 45-65 years in good health.

This chain joins TRBV6-2 or TRBV6-3 and TRBJ1-2; D is ambiguous. Per the germline V gene, CDR1 is MNHEY and CDR2 is SVGEGT. CDR3 length equals 15 residues. V shed 6 bases and J shed 4 bases, with 18 bases lying between them. CDR3 sequence reads: CASSSTRTVGYGYTF. CDR3 nucleotides: TGTGCCAGCAGCTCCACCAGGACGGTGGGCTATGGCTACACCTTC.

This clonotype has a count of ten or more. The CDR3 loop reads CSAADSANQPQHF. Here the CDR3 DNA reads TGCAGTGCTGCGGACAGCGCAAATCAGCCCCAGCATTTT. The V call is TRBV20-1, the J call TRBJ1-5; possible D gene TRBD1, 6 bases. V gave up 5 bases and J gave up 4 bases, with 12 bases separating them. Germline CDR1 reads DFQATT; CDR2 reads SNEGSKA (reference sequence). There are 13 residues in the CDR3.

J is TRBJ1-6 and V is TRBV4-3; no reliable D call. The germline V gene has CDR1 LGHNA and CDR2 YSLEER. This CDR3 region has 18 residues. Deletions cut 0 bases from V and 0 bases from J, with 12 bases between. CDR3 sequence: CASSQDPVVSSYNSPLHF. The CDR3 DNA follows: TGCGCCAGCAGCCAAGATCCAGTAGTTAGCTCCTATAATTCACCCCTCCACTTT.

This clonotype has just a few counts. The chain couples TRBV7-2 to TRBJ2-1; D remains ambiguous. The CDR3 length is 14 residues. V was trimmed by 3 bases and J by 2 bases, leaving 8 bases between them. Per the germline V gene, CDR1 is SGHTA and CDR2 is FQGNSA. The CDR3: CASSLEQPYNEQFF. The CDR3 DNA follows: TGTGCCAGCAGCTTGGAACAGCCCTACAATGAGCAGTTCTTC.

The chain couples TRBV6-2 or TRBV6-3 to TRBJ1-2; 8 positions match TRBD1. Germline CDR1 reads MNHEY; CDR2 reads SVGEGT. This CDR3 contains 14 residues. Trimming removed 6 bases from V and 3 bases from J; junction bases left unmatched: 6. CDR3 region: CASRKDRDYYGYTF. CDR3 bases: TGTGCCAGCAGGAAGGACAGGGACTACTATGGCTACACCTTC.

The table lists this clonotype with many counts. The chain is built from TRBV7-8 and TRBJ2-7; D remains unclear. This CDR3 is built from 15 residues. CDR1 SGHVS and CDR2 FQNEAQ come from the germline V gene. The V and J ends lost 1 base and 0 bases respectively, with 10 bases between them. The CDR3 DNA is TGTGCCAGCAGCTTAGTTGGTGGAAGCTCCTACGAGCAGTACTTC. Translation: CASSLVGGSSYEQYF. Supplemented by reference TRBV7-8 and TRBJ2-7, the full variable domain reads GAGVSQSPRYKVAKRGQDVALRCDPISGHVSLFWYQQALGQGPEFLTYFQNEAQLDKSGLPSDRFFAERPEGSVSTLKIQRTQQEDSAVYLCASSLVGGSSYEQYFGPGTRLTVT.

The rearrangement links TRBV12-3 or TRBV12-4 to TRBJ2-7; TRBD2 is a possible D gene (6 bases). V lost 6 bases, J lost 3 bases, and 15 bases lay in between. The CDR3 loop spans 14 amino acids. CDR3 nucleotide sequence: TGTGCCAGCAGCCACGGGAGTCGGTTCTACGAGCAGTACTTC. This sequence encodes CASSHGSRFYEQYF.

The V and J genes are TRBV2 and TRBJ2-5; D call uncertain. This CDR3 is 14 amino acids long. Germline V gene data show CDR1 as SNHLY and CDR2 as FYNNEI. Trimming took off 2 bases at V and 2 bases at J, with 9 bases between the two ends. This CDR3 is CASSETESQETQYF. The CDR3 region has the DNA TGTGCCAGCAGTGAAACGGAAAGTCAAGAGACCCAGTACTTC.

The chain combines TRBV20-1 with TRBJ2-1, with 11 bases identical to TRBD2. CDR1 DFQATT and CDR2 SNEGSKA come from the germline V gene (reference sequence). The CDR3 contains 16 residues. The V segment lost 0 bases and the J segment 3 bases; nucleotides outside the gene matches: 4. CDR3 DNA sequence: TGCAGTGCTAGAGAAAAACTAGCGGGAGACTACAATGAGCAGTTCTTC. Amino acids: CSAREKLAGDYNEQFF.

In its sample, this clonotype was seen a few times. This rearrangement joins TRBV10-3 to TRBJ2-1; D call uncertain. There are 15 residues in the CDR3. Germline V lookup: CDR1 ENHRY, CDR2 SYGVKD. V shed 0 bases and J shed 5 bases, with 11 bases lying between them. The CDR3 sequence is CAISESLVKDNEQFF. In DNA form, the CDR3 reads TGTGCCATCAGTGAGTCCTTAGTAAAGGACAATGAGCAGTTCTTC.

V gene TRBV5-1 combines with J gene TRBJ2-5; D call uncertain. The CDR3 spans 13 residues. CDR1 and CDR2 from the germline V gene are SGHRS and YFSETQ. V lost 4 bases, J lost 5 bases, and 12 bases lay in between. The CDR3 loop reads CASSPGIEETQYF. The CDR3, as DNA: TGCGCCAGCAGCCCTGGAATCGAGGAGACCCAGTACTTC.

V and J are TRBV27 and TRBJ2-7; TRBD2 might be the D (6 bases). This CDR3 has 11 amino acids. The V gene's germline CDR1 is MNHEY and CDR2 SMNVEV (reference sequence). Trimming took off 8 bases at V and 4 bases at J, with 9 bases between the two ends. In DNA form, the CDR3 reads TGTGCCAGCGGGGAGGTGTACGAGCAGTACTTC. Protein product: CASGEVYEQYF.

The chain joins TRBV6-2 or TRBV6-3 to TRBJ2-7; TRBD2 aligns across 9 bases. Germline V gene lookup returns CDR1 MNHEY and CDR2 SVGEGT. The CDR3 length is 13 residues. Trimming took 6 bases from V and 4 from J; bases not matched to a gene: 4. Here the CDR3 reads CASRRTSEYEQYF. The CDR3 DNA sequence: TGTGCCAGCAGACGGACTAGCGAGTACGAGCAGTACTTC.

The rearrangement links TRBV6-2 or TRBV6-3 to TRBJ2-3; TRBD1 aligns across 9 bases. The CDR3 has 17 residues. The V gene end was trimmed by 2 bases and the J gene end by 4 bases; junction bases not matched to a gene: 10. CDR1 is MNHEY, CDR2 SVGEGT, per germline. The CDR3 DNA reads as TGTGCCAGCAGTTACGTGGGACAGGGTCGGTTTGCAGATACGCAGTATTTT. Protein sequence: CASSYVGQGRFADTQYF.

The chain carries TRBV20-1 and TRBJ2-7; D possibly corresponds to TRBD1 (6 bases). V was trimmed by 0 bases and J by 7 bases, leaving 19 bases between them. Germline V gives CDR1 DFQATT, CDR2 SNEGSKA (reference sequence). The CDR3 consists of 15 residues. The CDR3 is CSARDPRGGKGEQYF. The CDR3 DNA follows: TGCAGTGCTAGAGACCCCAGGGGTGGGAAGGGGGAGCAGTACTTC.

This clonotype was picked up a small number of times. The gene calls are TRBV27 and TRBJ2-4, with D possibly being TRBD1 or TRBD2 (5 bases each). The CDR3 has 14 residues. Trimming left V 2 bases short and J 8 bases short, with 13 bases between. The germline gives CDR1 MNHEY, CDR2 SMNVEV (reference sequence). The CDR3 DNA is TGTGCCAGCAGTTTAGCGGGTCGAGGGGACATTCAGTACTTC. Protein: CASSLAGRGDIQYF.

This clonotype was seen many times. The V gene is TRBV29-1, the J gene TRBJ2-4; the D gene could be TRBD1 or TRBD2 (5 bases each). CDR1 SQVTM and CDR2 ANQGSEA come from the germline V gene. V was shortened by 1 base and J by 0 bases, with 10 bases between the two germline ends. The CDR3 sequence is 15 residues long. CDR3 coding DNA: TGCAGCGTTGAAGGAGTGGGGGTAGCCAAAAACATTCAGTACTTC. Amino acid sequence: CSVEGVGVAKNIQYF. The full variable domain, with the rest looked up from reference TRBV29-1 and TRBJ2-4, is SAVISQKPSRDICQRGTSLTIQCQVDSQVTMMFWYRQQPGQSLTLIATANQGSEATYESGFVIDKFPISRPNLTFSTLTVSNMSPEDSSIYLCSVEGVGVAKNIQYFGAGTRLSVL.

J is TRBJ2-2 and V is TRBV4-3; TRBD2 agrees at 10 bases. CDR3 size: 16 residues. Per the germline V gene, CDR1 is LGHNA and CDR2 is YSLEER. The V gene end was trimmed by 0 bases and the J gene end by 7 bases; junction bases not matched to a gene: 5. CDR3 region: CASSQDPAGGRGELFF. CDR3 in DNA: TGCGCCAGCAGCCAAGATCCAGCGGGGGGGCGCGGGGAGCTGTTTTTT.

There are a few counts of this clonotype. The chain joins TRBV12-3 or TRBV12-4 to TRBJ1-5; 9 bases are a match to TRBD1. The length of the CDR3 is 15 residues. The J segment lost 4 bases and the V segment lost 6 bases, leaving 7 bases of the junction unmatched. The CDR3 spells CASRPGTGRNQPQHF. CDR3 nucleotides: TGTGCCAGCAGACCAGGGACAGGGAGGAATCAGCCCCAGCATTTT.

The chain joins TRBV12-3 or TRBV12-4 to TRBJ2-7, with D maybe TRBD1 (6 bases). Trimming removed 4 bases at V and 7 bases at J, with 8 bases between. This CDR3 is built from 11 residues. The CDR3 bases are TGTGCCAGCAGTTCAGGGGATGAGCAGTACTTC. This translates into CASSSGDEQYF.